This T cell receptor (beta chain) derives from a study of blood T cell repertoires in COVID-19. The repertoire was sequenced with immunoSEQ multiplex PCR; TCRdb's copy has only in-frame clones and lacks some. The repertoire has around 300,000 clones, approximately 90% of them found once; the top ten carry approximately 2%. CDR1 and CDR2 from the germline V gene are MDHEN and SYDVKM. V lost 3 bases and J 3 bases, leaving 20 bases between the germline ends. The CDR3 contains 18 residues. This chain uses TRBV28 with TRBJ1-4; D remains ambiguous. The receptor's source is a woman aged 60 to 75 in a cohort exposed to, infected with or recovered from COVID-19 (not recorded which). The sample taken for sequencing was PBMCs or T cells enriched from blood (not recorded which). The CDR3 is CASSLGPIGSGANEKLFF. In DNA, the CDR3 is TGTGCCAGCAGTTTGGGTCCCATTGGTAGCGGGGCTAATGAAAAACTGTTTTTT.